This T cell receptor (beta chain) was identified during a study of B cell selection in AIRE deficiency. Germline values: CDR1 SEHNR, CDR2 FQNEAQ (reference sequence). This CDR3 region has 15 residues. The V gene lost 6 bases and the J gene lost 4 bases, with 16 bases spanning the gap. The regulatory T cell sort gate was CD4+CD25hiCD127low/negative. Measured with immunoSEQ multiplex PCR; TCRdb has only the in-frame clones, and not every one. The sample includes about 18,000 clones, just over 90% of them seen just once. Material: CD4+CD25+ Tregs sorted from PBMCs. The receptor comes from a human donor in good health. This sequence joins TRBV7-9 and TRBJ2-1; tentative D call: TRBD2 (7 bases). The chain's CDR3 is CASRPPGGWYNEQFF. The CDR3 DNA reads TGTGCCAGCAGACCCCCGGGGGGCTGGTACAATGAGCAGTTCTTC.